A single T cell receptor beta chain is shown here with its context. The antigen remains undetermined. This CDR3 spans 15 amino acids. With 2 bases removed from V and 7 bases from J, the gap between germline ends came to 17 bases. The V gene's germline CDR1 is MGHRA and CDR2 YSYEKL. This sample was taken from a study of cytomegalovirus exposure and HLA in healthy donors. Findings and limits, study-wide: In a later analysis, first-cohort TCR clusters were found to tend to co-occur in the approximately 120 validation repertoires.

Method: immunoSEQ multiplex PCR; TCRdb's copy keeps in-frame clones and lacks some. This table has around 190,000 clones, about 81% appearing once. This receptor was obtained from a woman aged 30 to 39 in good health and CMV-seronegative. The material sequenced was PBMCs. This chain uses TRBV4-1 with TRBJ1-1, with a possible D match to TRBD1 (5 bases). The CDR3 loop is CASSQPLIGGIEAFF. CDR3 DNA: TGCGCCAGCAGCCAACCCCTAATCGGGGGGATTGAAGCTTTCTTT.